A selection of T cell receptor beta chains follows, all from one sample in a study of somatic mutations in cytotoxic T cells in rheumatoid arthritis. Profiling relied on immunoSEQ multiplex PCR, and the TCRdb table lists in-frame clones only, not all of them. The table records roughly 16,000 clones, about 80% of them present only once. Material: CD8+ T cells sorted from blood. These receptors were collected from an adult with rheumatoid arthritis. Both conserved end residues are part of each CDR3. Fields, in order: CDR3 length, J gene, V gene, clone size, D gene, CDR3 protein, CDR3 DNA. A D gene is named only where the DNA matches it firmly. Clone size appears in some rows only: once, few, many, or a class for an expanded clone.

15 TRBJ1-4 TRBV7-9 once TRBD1 CASSPPTGPNEKLFF TGTGCCAGCAGCCCTCCGACAGGGCCTAATGAAAAACTGTTTTTT
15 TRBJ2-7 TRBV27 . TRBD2 CASRPASGGAYEQYF TGTGCCAGCCGCCCGGCTAGCGGGGGGGCCTACGAGCAGTACTTC
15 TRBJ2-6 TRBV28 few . CASSMTVSGANVLTF TGTGCCAGCAGTATGACAGTCTCTGGGGCCAACGTCCTGACTTTC
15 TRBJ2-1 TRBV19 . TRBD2 CASSILGLAVNEQFF TGTGCCAGTAGTATCCTGGGACTAGCGGTCAATGAGCAGTTCTTC
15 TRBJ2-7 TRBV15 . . CATSRDPGDLREQYF TGTGCCACCAGCAGAGATCCCGGGGACCTACGCGAGCAGTACTTC
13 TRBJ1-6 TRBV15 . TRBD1 CATTGDRVGPLHF TGTGCCACCACCGGGGACAGGGTTGGTCCCCTCCACTTT
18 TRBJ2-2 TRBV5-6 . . CASTPRSGATRGSGELFF TGTGCCAGCACCCCGAGATCGGGGGCGACTCGTGGATCCGGGGAGCTGTTTTTT
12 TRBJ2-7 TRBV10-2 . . CASSELAREQYF TGCGCCAGCAGTGAACTAGCTCGCGAGCAGTACTTC
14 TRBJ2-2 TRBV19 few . CASTRTANTGELFF TGTGCCAGTACTAGGACAGCAAACACCGGGGAGCTGTTTTTT
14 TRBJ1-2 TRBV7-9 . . CASSLAVVNYGYTF TGTGCCAGCAGCTTAGCGGTCGTCAACTATGGCTACACCTTC
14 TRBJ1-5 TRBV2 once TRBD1 CASWTGAGNQPQHF TGTGCCAGCTGGACAGGGGCTGGCAATCAGCCCCAGCATTTT
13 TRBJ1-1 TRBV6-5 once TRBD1 CASSNRGNTEAFF TGTGCCAGCAGTAACAGGGGGAACACTGAAGCTTTCTTT
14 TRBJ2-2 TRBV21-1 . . CASSKVGAAGELFF TGTGCCAGCAGCAAAGTAGGGGCTGCCGGGGAGCTGTTTTTT
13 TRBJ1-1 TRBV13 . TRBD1 CASTLLTGGEAFF TGTGCCAGCACCCTACTGACAGGGGGTGAAGCTTTCTTT
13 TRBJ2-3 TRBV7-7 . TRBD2 CASSSSGGDTQYF TGTGCTAGCAGCTCGAGCGGGGGAGATACGCAGTATTTT
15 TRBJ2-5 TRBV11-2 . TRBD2 CASSSTSGGQETQYF TGTGCCAGCAGCTCAACTAGCGGGGGTCAAGAGACCCAGTACTTC
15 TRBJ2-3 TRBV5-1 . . CASSLAGVRTDTQYF TGCGCCAGCAGCTTGGCAGGGGTCCGCACAGATACGCAGTATTTT
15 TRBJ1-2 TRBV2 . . CASSDQPLGDYGYTF TGTGCCAGCAGTGACCAACCCTTAGGGGACTATGGCTACACCTTC
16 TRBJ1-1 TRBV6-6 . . CASSYGEALPNTEAFF TGTGCCAGCAGTTACGGGGAGGCCCTCCCCAACACTGAAGCTTTCTTT
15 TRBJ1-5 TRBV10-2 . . CASSPGEYSNQPQHF TGCGCCAGCAGTCCAGGGGAATATAGCAATCAGCCCCAGCATTTT
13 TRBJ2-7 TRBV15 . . CATSSSVSYEQYF TGTGCCACCAGCAGTTCAGTCTCCTACGAGCAGTACTTC
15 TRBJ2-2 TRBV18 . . CASSQPAKNTGELFF TGTGCCAGCTCACAACCAGCGAAAAACACCGGGGAGCTGTTTTTT
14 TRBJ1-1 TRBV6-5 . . CASSRVGSETEAFF TGTGCCAGCAGCCGCGTAGGGTCAGAAACTGAAGCTTTCTTT
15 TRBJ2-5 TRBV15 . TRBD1 CATSRARQGQETQYF TGTGCCACCAGCAGAGCCCGACAGGGGCAAGAGACCCAGTACTTC
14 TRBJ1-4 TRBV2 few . CASSSGRTNEKLFF TGTGCCAGCAGTTCAGGAAGAACTAATGAAAAACTGTTTTTT
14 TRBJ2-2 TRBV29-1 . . CSVEDHWGSGELFF TGCAGCGTTGAAGATCACTGGGGAAGCGGGGAGCTGTTTTTT
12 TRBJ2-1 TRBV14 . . CASSQIRNEQFF TGTGCCAGCAGCCAGATCCGCAATGAGCAGTTCTTC
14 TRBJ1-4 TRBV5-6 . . CASSPGHSNEKLFF TGTGCCAGCAGCCCAGGGCATTCTAATGAAAAACTGTTTTTT
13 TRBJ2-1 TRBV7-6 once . CASSFGQYNEQFF TGTGCCAGCAGCTTCGGACAGTACAATGAGCAGTTCTTC
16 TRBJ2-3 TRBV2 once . CASTPYLAQGPDTQYF TGTGCCAGCACCCCTTACCTGGCGCAGGGCCCAGATACGCAGTATTTT
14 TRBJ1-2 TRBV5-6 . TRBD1 CASSLGTGGGGYTF TGTGCCAGCAGCTTGGGGACAGGGGGCGGTGGCTACACCTTC
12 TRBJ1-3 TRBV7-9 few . CASSSQKNTIYF TGTGCCAGCAGCTCACAAAAAAACACCATATATTTT
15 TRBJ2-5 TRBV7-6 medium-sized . CASSTGGGNGQTQYF TGTGCCAGCAGCACTGGTGGAGGAAACGGGCAGACCCAGTACTTC
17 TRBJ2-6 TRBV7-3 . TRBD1 CASSLIYRGSGANVLTF TGTGCCAGCAGCTTAATATACAGGGGGTCAGGGGCCAACGTCCTGACTTTC
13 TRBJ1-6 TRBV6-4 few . CASSDSYNSPLHF TGTGCCAGCAGTGACTCCTATAATTCACCCCTCCACTTT
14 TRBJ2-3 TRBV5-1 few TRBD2 CASSMWTSEDTQYF TGCGCCAGCAGCATGTGGACTAGCGAAGATACGCAGTATTTT
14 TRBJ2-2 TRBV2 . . CASSEDLNTGELFF TGTGCCAGCAGTGAAGATCTGAACACCGGGGAGCTGTTTTTT
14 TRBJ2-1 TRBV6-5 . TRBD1 CASSDRDRNNEQFF TGTGCCAGCAGTGACCGGGACAGAAACAATGAGCAGTTCTTC
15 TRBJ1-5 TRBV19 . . CASSSDGYSNQPQHF TGTGCCAGTAGTTCGGACGGATATAGCAATCAGCCCCAGCATTTT
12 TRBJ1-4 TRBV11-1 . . CASSLLNEKLFF TGTGCCAGCAGCTTGCTCAATGAAAAACTGTTTTTT
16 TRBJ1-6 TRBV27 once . CASSFLSGGMGSPLHF TGTGCCAGCAGTTTCTTATCAGGAGGGATGGGCTCACCCCTCCACTTT
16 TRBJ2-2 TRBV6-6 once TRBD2 CASSLAGGRGTGELFF TGTGCCAGCAGTCTAGCGGGGGGGCGCGGCACCGGGGAGCTGTTTTTT
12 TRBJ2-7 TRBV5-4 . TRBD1 CASSPGQGEQYF TGTGCCAGCAGTCCAGGACAGGGCGAGCAGTACTTC
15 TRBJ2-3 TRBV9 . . CASSVLGQEADTQYF TGTGCCAGCAGCGTACTCGGGCAAGAGGCAGATACGCAGTATTTT
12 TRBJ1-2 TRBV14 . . CASSQERDGYTF TGTGCCAGCAGCCAAGAGAGGGATGGCTACACCTTC
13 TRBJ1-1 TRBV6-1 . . CASSESENTEAFF TGTGCCAGCAGTGAAAGTGAGAACACTGAAGCTTTCTTT
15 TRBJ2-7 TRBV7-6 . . CASSRSRGGSYEQYF TGTGCCAGCAGCCGCTCCAGGGGGGGCTCCTACGAGCAGTACTTC
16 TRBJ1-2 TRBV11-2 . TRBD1 CASSYALRDRIYGYTF TGTGCCAGCAGCTATGCTCTCCGGGACAGGATCTATGGCTACACCTTC
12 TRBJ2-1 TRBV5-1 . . CASSFSNNEQFF TGCGCCAGCAGCTTTTCAAACAATGAGCAGTTCTTC
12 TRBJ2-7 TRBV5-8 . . CASKGRSYEQYF TGTGCCAGCAAGGGCAGATCCTACGAGCAGTACTTC
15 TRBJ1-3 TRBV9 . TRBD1 CASSQGGASGNTIYF TGTGCCAGCAGCCAGGGGGGGGCTTCTGGAAACACCATATATTTT
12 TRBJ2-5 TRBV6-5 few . CASGPTQETQYF TGTGCCAGCGGGCCCACCCAAGAGACCCAGTACTTC
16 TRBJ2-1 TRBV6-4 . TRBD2 CASSDSTSGGADEQFF TGTGCCAGCAGTGACTCGACTAGCGGGGGGGCGGATGAGCAGTTCTTC
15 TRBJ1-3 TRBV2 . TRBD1 CASSEDRGPGNTIYF TGTGCCAGCAGTGAAGACAGGGGGCCGGGAAACACCATATATTTT
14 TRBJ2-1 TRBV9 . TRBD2 CASSVEGTSINQFF TGTGCCAGCAGCGTAGAAGGGACTAGCATAAATCAGTTCTTC
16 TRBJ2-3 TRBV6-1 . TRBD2 CASSEEAGGSTDTQYF TGTGCCAGCAGTGAAGAAGCGGGGGGAAGCACAGATACGCAGTATTTT
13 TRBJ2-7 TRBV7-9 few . CASSHDPASEQYF TGTGCCAGCAGCCACGACCCGGCGTCCGAGCAGTACTTC
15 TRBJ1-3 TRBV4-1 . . CASSQVYKSGNTIYF TGCGCCAGCAGCCAAGTTTATAAGTCTGGAAACACCATATATTTT
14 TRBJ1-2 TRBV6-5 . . CASSWGVSNYGYTF TGTGCCAGCAGTTGGGGAGTTTCTAACTATGGCTACACCTTC